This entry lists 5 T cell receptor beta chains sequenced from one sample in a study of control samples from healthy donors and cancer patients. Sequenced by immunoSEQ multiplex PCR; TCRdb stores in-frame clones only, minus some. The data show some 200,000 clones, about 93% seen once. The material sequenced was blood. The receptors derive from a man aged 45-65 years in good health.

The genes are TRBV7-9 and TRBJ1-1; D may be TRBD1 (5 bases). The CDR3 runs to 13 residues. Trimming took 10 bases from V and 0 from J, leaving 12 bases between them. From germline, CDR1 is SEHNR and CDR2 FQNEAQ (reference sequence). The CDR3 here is CATRGRMNTEAFF. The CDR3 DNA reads TGTGCCACCCGGGGACGAATGAACACTGAAGCTTTCTTT.

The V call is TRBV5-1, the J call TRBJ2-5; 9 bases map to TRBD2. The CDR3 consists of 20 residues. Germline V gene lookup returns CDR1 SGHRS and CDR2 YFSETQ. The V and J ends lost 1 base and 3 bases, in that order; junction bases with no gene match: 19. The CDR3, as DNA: TGCGCCAGCAGCTTGCGGTTGAGGGGTTCGGCGGGGGGGAGCGAAGAGACCCAGTACTTC. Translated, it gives CASSLRLRGSAGGSEETQYF.

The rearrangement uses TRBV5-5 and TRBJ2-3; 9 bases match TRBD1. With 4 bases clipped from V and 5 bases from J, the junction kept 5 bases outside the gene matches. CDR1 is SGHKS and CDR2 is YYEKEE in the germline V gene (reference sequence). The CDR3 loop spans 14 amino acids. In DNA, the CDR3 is TGTGCCAGCAGCACTGGACAGGGGAGAGATACGCAGTATTTT. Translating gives CASSTGQGRDTQYF. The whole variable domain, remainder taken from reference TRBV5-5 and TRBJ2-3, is DAGVTQSPTHLIKTRGQQVTLRCSPISGHKSVSWYQQVLGQGPQFIFQYYEKEERGRGNFPDRFSARQFPNYSSELNVNALLLGDSALYLCASSTGQGRDTQYFGPGTRLTVL.

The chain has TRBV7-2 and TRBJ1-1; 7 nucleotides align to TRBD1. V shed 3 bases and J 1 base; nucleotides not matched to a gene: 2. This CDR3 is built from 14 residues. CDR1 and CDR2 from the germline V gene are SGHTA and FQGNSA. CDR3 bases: TGTGCCAGCAGCTTGTACAGGGGGAACACTGAAGCTTTCTTT. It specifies CASSLYRGNTEAFF.

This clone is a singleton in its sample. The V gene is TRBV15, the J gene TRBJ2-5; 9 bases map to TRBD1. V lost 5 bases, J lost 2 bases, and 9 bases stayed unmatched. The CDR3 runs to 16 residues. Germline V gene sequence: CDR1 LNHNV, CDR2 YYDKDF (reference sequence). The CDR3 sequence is CATSGGMGTGQETQYF. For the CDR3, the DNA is TGTGCCACCAGCGGAGGAATGGGGACAGGGCAAGAGACCCAGTACTTC.